This T cell receptor (beta chain) was identified during a study of cytomegalovirus exposure and HLA in healthy donors. Study-wide points: Versus the roughly 670-donor mean, an Asian-associated ancestry cluster reportedly showed fewer N-insertions in a later analysis. For presence/absence analyses, sequencing depth was assumed to be roughly uniform across donors.

PCR was performed using 60 Vbeta and 13 Jbeta primers. Profiling relied on immunoSEQ multiplex PCR, and the TCRdb table lists in-frame clones only, not all of them. This sample's table reports 100,000 to 150,000 clones. Among the donors, all were healthy bone marrow donors. With regard to this clone: Its antigen is unidentified.

The germline V and J ends were trimmed by 2 bases and 6 bases, with 15 bases remaining between them. The CDR3 consists of 15 residues. The germline V gene encodes CDR1 MDHEN and CDR2 SYDVKM. The chain is built from TRBV28 and TRBJ2-3; D is possibly TRBD2 (6 bases). Sequencing used PBMCs. This clonotype originated in a man in his forties or fifties in good health and CMV-seronegative. The CDR3 spells CASSLTGEFMDTQYF. The DNA for the CDR3 is TGTGCCAGCAGTTTAACGGGAGAATTTATGGATACGCAGTATTTT. The full variable domain, in which reference TRBV28 and TRBJ2-3 provide the parts outside the CDR3, is DVKVTQSSRYLVKRTGEKVFLECVQDMDHENMFWYRQDPGLGLRLIYFSYDVKMKEKGDIPEGYSVSREKKERFSLILESASTNQTSMYLCASSLTGEFMDTQYFGPGTRLTVL.